Reported below is one TCR beta chain. Its antigen is as yet unknown. Authors' analysis steps: Junction-only immunoSEQ sequences carried no quality scores, so filtering differed. Data came from immunoSEQ multiplex PCR; TCRdb stores just in-frame clones and leaves some out. The DNA was the basis for D and trimming; V, J and clone size are from that table. The table includes about 1.5 million clones, over 95% detected once. This entry is derived from a study of shared clonotypes between healthy human individuals. Whole-study results and caveats: Some clonotypes were shared by all four sorted-subset donors, while others were not shared. The non-shared ones had lower generation probabilities than the shared ones. An anticipated effect of sequencing depth on clonotype sharing among donors was recognized.

The germline V gene has CDR1 LNHDA and CDR2 SQIVND (reference sequence). This CDR3 comprises 13 residues. Deletions cut 7 bases from V and 5 bases from J, with 13 bases between. This rearrangement joins TRBV19 to TRBJ2-3, with D possibly TRBD2 on 5 matching bases. The sample taken for sequencing was naive CD4+ T cells sorted from blood. Sample subset: CD45RA+ positively selected. The clonotype originates from a man aged 25 to 45 in good health. In DNA, the CDR3 is TGTGCCAGTAAGGACTGGATGGGAGATACGCAGTATTTT. This gives the protein CASKDWMGDTQYF. Variable domain in full (rest from reference TRBV19 and TRBJ2-3): DGGITQSPKYLFRKEGQNVTLSCEQNLNHDAMYWYRQDPGQGLRLIYYSQIVNDFQKGDIAEGYSVSREKKESFPLTVTSAQKNPTAFYLCASKDWMGDTQYFGPGTRLTVL.